These T cell receptor beta chains were read from a single sample in a study of T cell changes during pregnancy in multiple sclerosis. The repertoire was sequenced with immunoSEQ multiplex PCR; TCRdb's copy has only in-frame clones and lacks some. Found here are approximately 93,000 clones, approximately 90% of them singletons; the top ten hold roughly 2%. The specimen was peripheral blood, collected in the first trimester of pregnancy. Source of these receptors: a female donor in good health, enrolled as a control in a pregnancy study. The CDR3 runs from the conserved cysteine through the conserved F or W. D genes are given only for firm matches. Only part of the rows carry a size: once, few, many, or a class if the clone is expanded.

clone size: -; J gene: TRBJ2-7; D gene: -; V gene: TRBV27; CDR3 DNA: TGTGCCAGCAGCCTCAGGATCTCCTACGAGCAGTACTTC; CDR3 protein: CASSLRISYEQYF
clone size: -; J gene: TRBJ1-6; D gene: -; V gene: TRBV6-6; CDR3 DNA: TGTGCCAGCAGTCCCCCGGGGGTGGCCTCACCCCTCCACTTT; CDR3 protein: CASSPPGVASPLHF
clone size: -; J gene: TRBJ2-1; D gene: TRBD2; V gene: TRBV7-2; CDR3 DNA: TGTGCCAGCAGCTTAGCGCACTTAGGGACTAGCGGGCGCCTCTACAATGAGCAGTTCTTC; CDR3 protein: CASSLAHLGTSGRLYNEQFF
clone size: -; J gene: TRBJ1-2; D gene: -; V gene: TRBV4-3; CDR3 DNA: TGCGCCAGCAGCCAAGCCGAGGACAGTAACTATGGCTACACCTTC; CDR3 protein: CASSQAEDSNYGYTF
clone size: -; J gene: TRBJ1-1; D gene: TRBD1; V gene: TRBV5-1; CDR3 DNA: TGCGCCAGCAGCTTGGGGGACAGAGCCAAAGAAGCTTTCTTT; CDR3 protein: CASSLGDRAKEAFF
clone size: -; J gene: TRBJ2-3; D gene: TRBD2; V gene: TRBV4-2; CDR3 DNA: TGTGCCAGCAGCACGGGGACTATGCTTCCAGATACGCAGTATTTT; CDR3 protein: CASSTGTMLPDTQYF
clone size: -; J gene: TRBJ2-1; D gene: TRBD2; V gene: TRBV6-1; CDR3 DNA: TGTGCCAGTCGGACTAGCGGGGGCAATGAGCAGTTCTTC; CDR3 protein: CASRTSGGNEQFF
clone size: once; J gene: TRBJ2-1; D gene: -; V gene: TRBV7-2; CDR3 DNA: TGTGCCAGCAGCTTAGTTCTGGGGGCTAGCGAGCAGTTCTTC; CDR3 protein: CASSLVLGASEQFF
clone size: -; J gene: TRBJ1-4; D gene: -; V gene: TRBV5-6; CDR3 DNA: TGTGCCAGCAGCCTGACAGGTAGTAATGAAAAACTGTTTTTT; CDR3 protein: CASSLTGSNEKLFF
clone size: -; J gene: TRBJ2-6; D gene: -; V gene: TRBV15; CDR3 DNA: TGTGCCACCAGCAGAGATAACTCTGGGGCCAACGTCCTGACTTTC; CDR3 protein: CATSRDNSGANVLTF
clone size: -; J gene: TRBJ1-2; D gene: -; V gene: TRBV15; CDR3 DNA: TGTGCCACCAGCAGAGATTCGCTTGCGAATGGCTACACCTTC; CDR3 protein: CATSRDSLANGYTF
clone size: -; J gene: TRBJ2-3; D gene: TRBD1; V gene: TRBV4-1; CDR3 DNA: TGCGCCAGCAGCCAAGGGGATGGGACAGGGGGCGGTACGCAGTATTTT; CDR3 protein: CASSQGDGTGGGTQYF
clone size: -; J gene: TRBJ2-1; D gene: TRBD1; V gene: TRBV2; CDR3 DNA: TGTGCCAGCAGTCTCCTAGGGACAGGGTTGGGTGAGCAGTTCTTC; CDR3 protein: CASSLLGTGLGEQFF
clone size: -; J gene: TRBJ1-2; D gene: -; V gene: TRBV5-4; CDR3 DNA: TGTGCCAGCAGCTTGGACAGGGCTCTGGGCTACACCTTC; CDR3 protein: CASSLDRALGYTF
clone size: -; J gene: TRBJ2-7; D gene: TRBD1; V gene: TRBV27; CDR3 DNA: TGTGCCAGCAGTCGGACCGGGACAGGGCTCACCTACGAGCAGTACTTC; CDR3 protein: CASSRTGTGLTYEQYF
clone size: -; J gene: TRBJ1-5; D gene: TRBD1; V gene: TRBV7-2; CDR3 DNA: TGTGCCAGCAGCGCGGGACAGGGTGGGTTTATTCAGCCCCAGCATTTT; CDR3 protein: CASSAGQGGFIQPQHF
clone size: -; J gene: TRBJ1-2; D gene: -; V gene: TRBV28; CDR3 DNA: TGTGCCAGTCGCTCGGGGTTTAACTATGGCTACACCTTC; CDR3 protein: CASRSGFNYGYTF
clone size: -; J gene: TRBJ2-7; D gene: -; V gene: TRBV4-3; CDR3 DNA: TGCGCCAGCAGCCAAGGCGTTCGGGACACCTACGAGCAGTACTTC; CDR3 protein: CASSQGVRDTYEQYF
clone size: -; J gene: TRBJ2-1; D gene: TRBD1; V gene: TRBV7-3; CDR3 DNA: TGTGCCAGCAGCTTAAGGGGACAGCCTTTCAAGGAGCAGTTCTTC; CDR3 protein: CASSLRGQPFKEQFF
clone size: once; J gene: TRBJ2-1; D gene: -; V gene: TRBV4-3; CDR3 DNA: TGCGCCAGCAGCCAAGAAGGTCGAGGATACAATGAGCAGTTCTTC; CDR3 protein: CASSQEGRGYNEQFF
clone size: -; J gene: TRBJ1-2; D gene: TRBD1; V gene: TRBV7-3; CDR3 DNA: TGTGCCAGCAGCTTTCGTGGGGGACAGGGGATCGATGGCTACACCTTC; CDR3 protein: CASSFRGGQGIDGYTF
clone size: once; J gene: TRBJ1-1; D gene: -; V gene: TRBV30; CDR3 DNA: TGTGCCTGGAACCCAGGGCTGAACACTGAAGCTTTCTTT; CDR3 protein: CAWNPGLNTEAFF
clone size: -; J gene: TRBJ2-7; D gene: TRBD2; V gene: TRBV11-2; CDR3 DNA: TGTGCCAGCCTCGGGGGGGGCGATAGCTCCTACGAGCAGTACTTC; CDR3 protein: CASLGGGDSSYEQYF
clone size: -; J gene: TRBJ2-3; D gene: TRBD2; V gene: TRBV11-2; CDR3 DNA: TGTGCCAGCAGCTTGCGGGGGAGATCACAAGATACGCAGTATTTT; CDR3 protein: CASSLRGRSQDTQYF
clone size: -; J gene: TRBJ2-3; D gene: TRBD1; V gene: TRBV11-2; CDR3 DNA: TGTGCCAGCAGCTCGGTCCAGGGGGCTTACACAGATACGCAGTATTTT; CDR3 protein: CASSSVQGAYTDTQYF
clone size: -; J gene: TRBJ1-6; D gene: -; V gene: TRBV5-1; CDR3 DNA: TGCGCCAGCAGCTTGGATGGGCTTAATAATTCACCCCTCCACTTT; CDR3 protein: CASSLDGLNNSPLHF
clone size: once; J gene: TRBJ2-2; D gene: -; V gene: TRBV27; CDR3 DNA: TGTGCCAGCAGTTATTTCCAGGGTATCGGGGAGCTGTTTTTT; CDR3 protein: CASSYFQGIGELFF
clone size: -; J gene: TRBJ2-3; D gene: TRBD2; V gene: TRBV4-2; CDR3 DNA: TGTGCCAGCAGCCAAGATCGTTATGGCGGGGGAAGCACAGATACGCAGTATTTT; CDR3 protein: CASSQDRYGGGSTDTQYF
clone size: -; J gene: TRBJ2-5; D gene: TRBD2; V gene: TRBV7-7; CDR3 DNA: TGTGCTAGCAGCCCGCGGGGGGTAGGAGAGACCCAGTACTTC; CDR3 protein: CASSPRGVGETQYF
clone size: -; J gene: TRBJ2-7; D gene: -; V gene: TRBV9; CDR3 DNA: TGTGCCAGCAGCGCCCCCAGTCCCCCCTACGAGCAGTACTTC; CDR3 protein: CASSAPSPPYEQYF
clone size: -; J gene: TRBJ1-1; D gene: -; V gene: TRBV7-2; CDR3 DNA: TGTGCCAGCAGCCTCCCGGGGGTGAACACTGAAGCTTTCTTT; CDR3 protein: CASSLPGVNTEAFF
clone size: -; J gene: TRBJ2-7; D gene: TRBD1; V gene: TRBV7-2; CDR3 DNA: TGTGCCAGCAGCTTAAGTTCCGGGACAGGGGCCTACGAGCAGTACTTC; CDR3 protein: CASSLSSGTGAYEQYF
clone size: -; J gene: TRBJ1-1; D gene: TRBD1; V gene: TRBV7-2; CDR3 DNA: TGTGCCAGCACAGGACAGGGGGCGGTGAACACTGAAGCTTTCTTT; CDR3 protein: CASTGQGAVNTEAFF
clone size: -; J gene: TRBJ2-5; D gene: TRBD2; V gene: TRBV5-6; CDR3 DNA: TGTGCCAGCAGCACGCGGACTAGCCAAGAGACCCAGTACTTC; CDR3 protein: CASSTRTSQETQYF
clone size: once; J gene: TRBJ1-2; D gene: -; V gene: TRBV12-5; CDR3 DNA: TGTGCTAGTGGTTTTATGGGGGGAAGGGATGGCTACACCTTC; CDR3 protein: CASGFMGGRDGYTF
clone size: -; J gene: TRBJ1-1; D gene: -; V gene: TRBV18; CDR3 DNA: TGTGCCAGCTCACCAGGAGGGGAGACTGAAGCTTTCTTT; CDR3 protein: CASSPGGETEAFF
clone size: -; J gene: TRBJ2-7; D gene: -; V gene: TRBV9; CDR3 DNA: TGTGCCAGCAGCGTAGAAGACGGACAGATCTCCTACGAGCAGTACTTC; CDR3 protein: CASSVEDGQISYEQYF
clone size: -; J gene: TRBJ1-1; D gene: TRBD1; V gene: TRBV7-9; CDR3 DNA: TGTGCCAGCAGCTTAGCGGACAGGGGTGGCACTGAAGCTTTCTTT; CDR3 protein: CASSLADRGGTEAFF
clone size: -; J gene: TRBJ1-4; D gene: TRBD1; V gene: TRBV9; CDR3 DNA: TGTGCCAGCAGCGGGACAGGGGGAGGGGAAAAACTGTTTTTT; CDR3 protein: CASSGTGGGEKLFF
clone size: -; J gene: TRBJ2-7; D gene: TRBD2; V gene: TRBV25-1; CDR3 DNA: TGTGCCAGCAGTGATTGGCTTGAGACTAGCGGGGGCTACGAGCAGTACTTC; CDR3 protein: CASSDWLETSGGYEQYF
clone size: -; J gene: TRBJ2-1; D gene: -; V gene: TRBV11-2; CDR3 DNA: TGTGCCAGCAGCTTTATGAGTGCGAGCTCCTACAATGAGCAGTTCTTC; CDR3 protein: CASSFMSASSYNEQFF
clone size: -; J gene: TRBJ1-1; D gene: -; V gene: TRBV4-2; CDR3 DNA: TGTGCCAGCAGCCAAGTTCGGAACACTGAAGCTTTCTTT; CDR3 protein: CASSQVRNTEAFF
clone size: -; J gene: TRBJ1-2; D gene: -; V gene: TRBV28; CDR3 DNA: TGTGCCAGCAGTCTAGACCGGGATGGCTACACCTTC; CDR3 protein: CASSLDRDGYTF
clone size: -; J gene: TRBJ1-5; D gene: -; V gene: TRBV5-4; CDR3 DNA: TGTGCCAGCAGCTTGCAGGGCCACAATCAGCCCCAGCATTTT; CDR3 protein: CASSLQGHNQPQHF
clone size: once; J gene: TRBJ1-5; D gene: -; V gene: TRBV19; CDR3 DNA: TGTGCCAGTAGTCCGAGCCAGGGTTTGTCGCAGCCCCAGCATTTT; CDR3 protein: CASSPSQGLSQPQHF
clone size: -; J gene: TRBJ2-5; D gene: TRBD2; V gene: TRBV7-2; CDR3 DNA: TGTGCCAGCAGCATACTAGCGGGAACCCCCCGGACCCAGTACTTC; CDR3 protein: CASSILAGTPRTQYF
clone size: -; J gene: TRBJ2-6; D gene: -; V gene: TRBV2; CDR3 DNA: TGTGCCAGCCTCTCTGGGGCCAACGTCCTGACTTTC; CDR3 protein: CASLSGANVLTF
clone size: -; J gene: TRBJ2-5; D gene: -; V gene: TRBV7-9; CDR3 DNA: TGTGCCAGCAACCCAACGGGACATATCCAAGAGACCCAGTACTTC; CDR3 protein: CASNPTGHIQETQYF
clone size: -; J gene: TRBJ1-3; D gene: -; V gene: TRBV15; CDR3 DNA: TGTGCCACCAGCAGACTCTTGTCCGACTTCTCTGGAAACACCATATATTTT; CDR3 protein: CATSRLLSDFSGNTIYF
clone size: -; J gene: TRBJ2-3; D gene: TRBD2; V gene: TRBV12-5; CDR3 DNA: TGTGCTACCACCAGCGGGGGCCAGAGCACAGATACGCAGTATTTT; CDR3 protein: CATTSGGQSTDTQYF
clone size: -; J gene: TRBJ1-2; D gene: -; V gene: TRBV11-2; CDR3 DNA: TGTGCCAGCAGCTTTGCGGGGGTGAACTATGGCTACACCTTC; CDR3 protein: CASSFAGVNYGYTF
clone size: -; J gene: TRBJ2-7; D gene: -; V gene: TRBV5-1; CDR3 DNA: TGCGCCAGCAGCTTGAACAGCTACGAGCAGTACTTC; CDR3 protein: CASSLNSYEQYF
clone size: -; J gene: TRBJ2-5; D gene: TRBD1; V gene: TRBV19; CDR3 DNA: TGTGCCAGTAGCCCCCGAGACAGGGCTGTCAGTCAAGAGACCCAGTACTTC; CDR3 protein: CASSPRDRAVSQETQYF